This paragraph reports one TCR beta chain. As yet, its antigen is unknown. This entry comes from a study of tumor and adjacent non-tumor tissue in lung cancer. The germline V gene has CDR1 DFQATT and CDR2 SNEGSKA (reference sequence). The CDR3 totals 14 residues. Study observations and caveats: Tumor tissue had significantly higher TCR diversity than normal lung. Normal lung showed higher cumulative top 100 clone frequency than tumor.

The template was RNA from unsorted bulk tissue. More than 3 cm separated this lung sample from the edge of the tumor. TCRbeta libraries were built with three rounds of nested PCR, modified from ARM-PCR. TCRdb analysed the multiplex PCR reads with MiXCR anew, one entry per CDR3 protein. The data contain about 80,000 distinct CDR3 sequences, roughly 80% of them singletons. This receptor was obtained from a man aged 60-69 years with non-small cell lung cancer. V and J are TRBV20-1 and TRBJ1-5, with D possibly being TRBD1 (5 bases). Sequences were obtained from distant non-tumor lung tissue. Written as DNA, the CDR3 is TGCATTGCCATGAGGGGCGGGGCGAAACAGCCCCAGCATTTT. Its translation is CIAMRGGAKQPQHF.